The 27 T cell receptor beta chains given below trace back to one sample, sequenced in a study of immune evolution from preneoplasia to lung adenocarcinoma. Method: immunoSEQ multiplex PCR; TCRdb's copy keeps in-frame clones and lacks some. The data contain more than 25,000 clones, about two thirds of them seen just once; the ten biggest clones take up 5.7%. Material: FFPE invasive lung adenocarcinoma tissue. The receptors stem from a person aged 55 to 75 with invasive lung adenocarcinoma. Some clones in this sample may be carry-over from other donors' samples.

This clone has only a few counts. The chain combines TRBV4-3 with TRBJ2-7; 10 nucleotides agree with TRBD2. Germline-derived CDR1 and CDR2 are LGHNA and YSLEER. The CDR3 runs to 18 residues. With V trimmed by 2 bases and J by 5 bases, 15 bases remained unmatched. CDR3 sequence reads: CASSQPPGGLAGAHEQYF. In DNA form, the CDR3 reads TGCGCCAGCAGCCAACCCCCCGGAGGGCTAGCGGGAGCCCACGAGCAGTACTTC.

This clone was picked up a small number of times. The chain employs TRBV5-5 and TRBJ1-2; D is unclear. Germline V CDR1 and CDR2: SGHKS, YYEKEE (reference sequence). The V end lost 0 bases, the J end lost 8 bases, and 11 bases lay between the germline ends. The CDR3 spans 13 residues. CDR3 protein: CASSLDEGYGYTF. The DNA for the CDR3 is TGTGCCAGCAGCTTGGATGAGGGTTACGGCTACACCTTC.

The chain's CDR3 is CASSSGQGRSEQYF. CDR3 DNA sequence: TGTGCCAGCAGCTCCGGACAGGGCCGGAGCGAGCAGTACTTC. The V gene is TRBV5-6, the J gene TRBJ2-7; 8 bases map to TRBD1. Germline V gives CDR1 SGHDT, CDR2 YYEEEE. Trimming removed 3 bases from V and 6 bases from J; junction bases left unmatched: 8. CDR3 length equals 14 residues.

By share, this clone ranks as medium-sized. The chain couples TRBV5-1 to TRBJ1-1; D gene unclear. V lost 0 bases and J lost 0, with 9 bases in between. The length of the CDR3 is 15 residues. The germline V gene encodes CDR1 SGHRS and CDR2 YFSETQ. This chain's CDR3 is CASSLGHGVNTEAFF. CDR3 nucleotides: TGCGCCAGCAGCTTGGGGCATGGGGTGAACACTGAAGCTTTCTTT.

This clone turned up a few times. This chain links TRBV5-1 with TRBJ2-7; 11 nucleotides match TRBD2. Losses at the gene ends were 4 bases for V and 2 bases for J; bases not matched to a gene: 14. The V gene's germline CDR1 is SGHRS and CDR2 YFSETQ. The CDR3 loop spans 18 amino acids. The CDR3 coding sequence is TGCGCCAGCAGCCAACAATATAGAACTAGCGGGAGTCCCTACGAGCAGTACTTC. It yields the protein CASSQQYRTSGSPYEQYF.

The CDR3 here is CASSPTLGLGGEQYF. As DNA, the CDR3 is TGTGCCAGCAGCCCTACCCTGGGACTAGGAGGCGAGCAGTACTTC. The chain links TRBV28 to TRBJ2-7; TRBD2 agrees at 8 bases. CDR1 MDHEN and CDR2 SYDVKM come from the germline V gene. Trimming removed 6 bases from V and 6 bases from J; junction bases left unmatched: 13. This CDR3 has 15 residues.

This clone was seen a single time. V and J are TRBV5-1 and TRBJ2-7, with TRBD1 matching 8 bases. V was pared by 8 bases and J by 0 bases, with 10 bases of the junction left unmatched. From germline, CDR1 is SGHRS and CDR2 YFSETQ. CDR3 length equals 15 residues. CDR3 DNA sequence: TGCGCCAGTGCCCCCGGGACAGGAGTCTCCTACGAGCAGTACTTC. It codes for CASAPGTGVSYEQYF.

J is TRBJ2-7 and V is TRBV20-1; TRBD2 is a possible D gene (5 bases). The CDR3 sequence is 11 residues long. The V and J ends lost 6 bases and 9 bases respectively, with 15 bases between them. The germline V gene encodes CDR1 DFQATT and CDR2 SNEGSKA (reference sequence). The DNA for the CDR3 is TGCAGTGCCGAGAGGGCCCCGGGGCAGTACTTC. As protein: CSAERAPGQYF.

The chain is built from TRBV30 and TRBJ2-3; 8 bases map to TRBD2. The trim removed 8 bases at V and 0 bases at J, leaving 7 bases unmatched. This CDR3 has 14 residues. From germline, CDR1 is GTSNPN and CDR2 SVGIG (reference sequence). Here the CDR3 DNA reads TGTGCCGGGCGCGGGGGGTTTAGCACAGATACGCAGTATTTT. This translates into CAGRGGFSTDTQYF. Combining the CDR3 with reference TRBV30 and TRBJ2-3 gives the whole variable domain SQTIHQWPATLVQPVGSPLSLECTVEGTSNPNLYWYRQAAGRGLQLLFYSVGIGQISSEVPQNLSASRPQDRQFILSSKKLLLSDSGFYLCAGRGGFSTDTQYFGPGTRLTVL.

The CDR3 coding sequence is TGTGCCAGCAGCCCCCAGGGGCGTACGGGCACAGATACGCAGTATTTT. It codes for CASSPQGRTGTDTQYF. The gene calls are TRBV11-1 and TRBJ2-3, with D perhaps TRBD1 (6 bases). CDR1 and CDR2 (germline): SGHAT, FQDESV (reference sequence). CDR3 length: 16 residues. Trimming took 5 bases from V and 1 from J, leaving 16 bases between them.

J is TRBJ2-7 and V is TRBV30; D is perhaps TRBD1 or TRBD2 (5 bases each). This CDR3 has 15 residues. Trimming left V 4 bases short and J 4 bases short, with 20 bases between. CDR1 is GTSNPN and CDR2 is SVGIG in the germline V gene (reference sequence). CDR3 sequence (DNA): TGTGCCTGGACTTTGTCGACGGGACCCCAGTACGAGCAGTACTTC. Protein product: CAWTLSTGPQYEQYF.

The chain joins TRBV19 to TRBJ2-7; 9 positions match TRBD2. The CDR3 runs 16 residues. The junction had 15 bases not matched to a gene; V was cut back by 7 bases and J by 5 bases. Germline V gene data show CDR1 as LNHDA and CDR2 as SQIVND (reference sequence). Here the CDR3 DNA reads TGTGCCAGTATGCGGACGGGGGTGGTAGCGGGAGACGAGCAGTACTTC. Translated: CASMRTGVVAGDEQYF.

The J gene is TRBJ2-3, the V gene TRBV5-4; 10 nucleotides agree with TRBD2. V lost 6 bases, J lost 1 base, and 5 bases stayed unmatched. The germline gives CDR1 SGHNT, CDR2 YYREEE (reference sequence). The CDR3 is made up of 15 amino acids. CDR3 in amino acids: CASKREGLGTDTQYF. CDR3 DNA sequence: TGTGCCAGCAAGCGGGAGGGCCTCGGCACAGATACGCAGTATTTT. The variable domain in full, completed from reference TRBV5-4 and TRBJ2-3, reads ETGVTQSPTHLIKTRGQQVTLRCSSQSGHNTVSWYQQALGQGPQFIFQYYREEENGRGNFPPRFSGLQFPNYSSELNVNALELDDSALYLCASKREGLGTDTQYFGPGTRLTVL.

The chain has TRBV6-6 and TRBJ1-5; D may be TRBD1 (5 bases). V gave up 6 bases and J gave up 5 bases, with 11 bases separating them. Germline-derived CDR1 and CDR2 are MNHNY and SVGAGI (reference sequence). The CDR3 is made up of 13 amino acids. The CDR3 sequence: CASRPGSHQPQHF. The CDR3 DNA reads as TGTGCCAGCAGACCAGGGTCCCATCAGCCCCAGCATTTT.

J is TRBJ2-2 and V is TRBV5-1; 8 nucleotides agree with TRBD1. From germline, CDR1 is SGHRS and CDR2 YFSETQ. The CDR3 is 17 amino acids. With 0 bases clipped from V and 5 bases from J, the junction kept 9 bases outside the gene matches. The CDR3 spells CASSLALQGAGTGELFF. The CDR3 nucleotides read TGCGCCAGCAGCTTGGCCCTTCAGGGGGCAGGTACCGGGGAGCTGTTTTTT. Looking up the rest from reference TRBV5-1 and TRBJ2-2 gives the full variable domain: KAGVTQTPRYLIKTRGQQVTLSCSPISGHRSVSWYQQTPGQGLQFLFEYFSETQRNKGNFPGRFSGRQFSNSRSEMNVSTLELGDSALYLCASSLALQGAGTGELFFGEGSRLTVL.

Turning to this clone: At the DNA level, this CDR3 is encoded by other sequences in the same sample as well. The chain uses TRBV30 and TRBJ1-1; D uncertain. The CDR3 spans 13 residues. Germline V gives CDR1 GTSNPN, CDR2 SVGIG (reference sequence). Between the trimmed V and J ends, which lost 2 bases and 1 base, there was a span of 8 bases. The CDR3 region has the DNA TGTGCCTGGAGTCTGTCGGAGAACACTGAAGCTTTCTTT. Translation gives CAWSLSENTEAFF.

This rearrangement joins TRBV6-6 to TRBJ2-7; 7 nucleotides line up with TRBD1. J lost 6 bases, V lost 8 bases, and 16 bases had no gene match. Germline CDR1 MNHNY, CDR2 SVGAGI (reference sequence). The CDR3 length is 15 residues. CDR3 in DNA: TGTGCCAGCTCTTTGAGAGGGGGCGCACGTGGCGAGCAGTACTTC. This codes for CASSLRGGARGEQYF.

The chain uses TRBV11-3 and TRBJ2-1; 7 nucleotides agree with TRBD2. The CDR3 has 15 amino acids. CDR1 is SGHNT, CDR2 YENEEA, per germline. V dropped 5 bases and J dropped 4; count of bases not matched to a gene: 8. In DNA form, the CDR3 reads TGTGCCAGCAGCGTTCGCGGGAGTGGGTACAATGAGCAGTTCTTC. As protein: CASSVRGSGYNEQFF.

The chain recombines TRBV18 with TRBJ2-7; D is tentatively TRBD1 or TRBD2 (5 bases each). The CDR3 spans 15 residues. V gave up 0 bases and J gave up 3 bases, with 12 bases separating them. Germline assignment: CDR1 KGHSH and CDR2 LQKENI. This chain's CDR3 is CASSPPVGPFYEQYF. CDR3 sequence (DNA): TGTGCCAGCTCACCACCGGTGGGACCCTTCTACGAGCAGTACTTC.

This clone was counted a few times. The rearrangement uses TRBV7-2 and TRBJ2-7; 9 nucleotides align to TRBD1. There are 15 residues in the CDR3. Germline-derived CDR1 and CDR2 are SGHTA and FQGNSA. Germline trimming cut 4 bases from V and 3 bases from J; bases unmatched to any gene: 7. The CDR3, as DNA: TGTGCCAGCAGCTCCCCGGACAGGGGAATCTACGAGCAGTACTTC. Its translation is CASSSPDRGIYEQYF.

The chain recombines TRBV10-1 with TRBJ2-4; D is ambiguous. Trimming removed 0 bases from V and 0 bases from J, with 12 bases in between. The CDR3 runs 17 residues. Germline values: CDR1 WNHNN, CDR2 SYGVQD (reference sequence). The CDR3 bases are TGCGCCAGCAGTGAGTCCCGACTGTCGGGAGCCAAAAACATTCAGTACTTC. As protein: CASSESRLSGAKNIQYF.

In DNA form, the CDR3 reads TGCGCCAGCAGCCAATCGGCTAGCGGCATATATACGCAGTATTTT. As protein: CASSQSASGIYTQYF. The chain joins TRBV4-1 to TRBJ2-3, with 7 bases that match TRBD2. J lost 7 bases, V lost 2 bases, and 9 bases had no gene match. Per the germline V gene, CDR1 is MGHRA and CDR2 is YSYEKL. The CDR3 has 15 amino acids.

This clone has just a few counts. The chain couples TRBV6-1 to TRBJ1-3; D might be TRBD1 (5 bases). Trimming pared 7 bases from V and 3 bases from J, leaving 16 bases between. CDR1 is MNHNS, CDR2 SASEGT, per germline. CDR3 length: 15 amino acids. Written as DNA, the CDR3 is TGTGCCAGCACTGATAAACGGCAGGGTGGAAACACCATATATTTT. Protein: CASTDKRQGGNTIYF.

This clone counts as medium-sized. The chain has TRBV19 and TRBJ2-7, with TRBD2 matching 10 bases. The J segment lost 5 bases and the V segment lost 3 bases, leaving 7 bases of the junction unmatched. The CDR3 totals 15 residues. Per germline, CDR1 LNHDA and CDR2 SQIVND (reference sequence). The CDR3 here is CASSIGTSADDEQYF. For the CDR3, the DNA is TGTGCCAGTAGTATCGGGACTAGCGCCGACGACGAGCAGTACTTC.

The sample holds a few counts of this clone. The rearrangement links TRBV7-2 to TRBJ2-5; no definite D call. The CDR3 runs 12 residues. The V and J ends lost 5 bases and 5 bases respectively, with 9 bases between them. Germline assignment: CDR1 SGHTA and CDR2 FQGNSA. DNA of the CDR3: TGTGCCAGCAGCCGACCTGGGGAGACCCAGTACTTC. Translation gives CASSRPGETQYF.

The CDR3 DNA reads as TGTGCCAGCAGTTGGGGAGGTGCAGGGGGAAACACCATATATTTT. It specifies CASSWGGAGGNTIYF. The rearrangement links TRBV28 to TRBJ1-3, with a tentative D call TRBD1 (5 bases). The CDR3 covers 15 residues. Between the trimmed V and J ends, which lost 4 bases and 4 bases, there was a span of 14 bases. Germline CDR1 MDHEN, CDR2 SYDVKM.

The J gene is TRBJ2-1, the V gene TRBV28; TRBD1 matches at 11 bases. The CDR3 length is 14 residues. Germline V gives CDR1 MDHEN, CDR2 SYDVKM. The V segment lost 7 bases and the J segment 7 bases; nucleotides outside the gene matches: 6. For the CDR3, the DNA is TGTGCCAGCATCATGGACAGGGGGCGAAATGAGCAGTTCTTC. Translated: CASIMDRGRNEQFF.